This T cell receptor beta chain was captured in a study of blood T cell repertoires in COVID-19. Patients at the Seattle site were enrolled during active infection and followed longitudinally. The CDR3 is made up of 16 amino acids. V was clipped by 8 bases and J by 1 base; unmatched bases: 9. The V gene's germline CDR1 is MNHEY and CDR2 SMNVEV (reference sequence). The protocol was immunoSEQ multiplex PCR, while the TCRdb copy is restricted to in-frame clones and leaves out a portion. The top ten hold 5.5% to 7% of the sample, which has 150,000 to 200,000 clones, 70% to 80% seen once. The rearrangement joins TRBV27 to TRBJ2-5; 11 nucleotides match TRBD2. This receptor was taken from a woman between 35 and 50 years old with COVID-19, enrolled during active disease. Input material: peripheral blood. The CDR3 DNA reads TGTGCCAGCCAACCCTTGACTAGCGGGACCCAAGAGACCCAGTACTTC. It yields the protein CASQPLTSGTQETQYF.